The 13 T cell receptor beta chains below all came from one sample that was sequenced in a study of T cell changes during pregnancy in multiple sclerosis. TCRdb keeps only in-frame clones here, not all; method: immunoSEQ multiplex PCR. The sample shows 40,000 to 55,000 clones, 85% to 90% of them seen only once. The specimen was peripheral blood, collected in the first trimester of pregnancy. The receptor source for this set is a female donor in good health, enrolled as a control in a pregnancy study.

The chain employs TRBV2 and TRBJ2-1; 7 bases line up with TRBD2. CDR3 size: 11 residues. Germline loops: CDR1 SNHLY, CDR2 FYNNEI. Trimming cost V 10 bases and J 7 bases; bases outside gene matches: 4. CDR3 nucleotide sequence: TGTGCCACCTCACTAGCGAATGAGCAGTTCTTC. Translation gives CATSLANEQFF.

This chain joins TRBV6-1 and TRBJ1-5, with 9 bases that match TRBD1. Germline CDR1 and CDR2: MNHNS and SASEGT. The V segment lost 4 bases and the J segment 6 bases; nucleotides outside the gene matches: 10. This CDR3 contains 16 residues. CDR3: CASSAPGTGQLQPQHF. In nucleotides, the CDR3 is TGTGCCAGCAGTGCCCCAGGGACAGGGCAACTTCAGCCCCAGCATTTT.

The genes are TRBV19 and TRBJ1-1; D is unclear. The CDR3 has 13 residues. V was clipped by 9 bases and J by 0 bases, with 11 bases between them. Germline CDR1 and CDR2: LNHDA and SQIVND (reference sequence). The CDR3 DNA is TGTGCCAGCCAAACGGTGTTGAACACTGAAGCTTTCTTT. Encoded protein: CASQTVLNTEAFF.

The chain is built from TRBV10-3 and TRBJ2-1; 11 nucleotides align to TRBD1. CDR3 length equals 19 residues. Unmatched junction bases numbered 13, after V lost 6 bases and J lost 0 bases. Germline CDR1 reads ENHRY; CDR2 reads SYGVKD. DNA for the CDR3: TGTGCCATCAGGGCGGGACAGGGGGTTTTTAATAGCTCCTACAATGAGCAGTTCTTC. Translation gives CAIRAGQGVFNSSYNEQFF.

V and J are TRBV28 and TRBJ2-7; D possibly corresponds to TRBD2 (6 bases). V gave up 7 bases and J gave up 2 bases, with 18 bases separating them. CDR1 is MDHEN and CDR2 is SYDVKM in the germline V gene. There are 15 residues in the CDR3. The DNA for the CDR3 is TGTGCCAGCAAACCTGGGGGGACTCACGCCTACGAGCAGTACTTC. This translates into CASKPGGTHAYEQYF.

The V and J genes are TRBV10-1 and TRBJ2-5; a possible D gene is TRBD2 (6 bases). Germline V gives CDR1 WNHNN, CDR2 SYGVQD (reference sequence). V lost 3 bases to trimming and J lost 2 bases, with 19 bases between them. There are 17 residues in the CDR3. The CDR3 spells CASSDGPNGGRQETQYF. CDR3 nucleotide sequence: TGCGCCAGCAGTGATGGTCCCAACGGGGGTAGACAAGAGACCCAGTACTTC.

This clone has only one observation. The rearrangement joins TRBV6-5 to TRBJ1-4, with a tentative D call TRBD1 (5 bases). This CDR3 is 14 amino acids long. V was cut by 2 bases and J by 10 bases, with 14 bases left in between. Germline loops: CDR1 MNHEY, CDR2 SVGAGI. DNA of the CDR3: TGTGCCAGCAGTTACGGCCGGGACTCGGGAAAACTGTTTTTT. It codes for CASSYGRDSGKLFF.

The chain joins TRBV28 to TRBJ2-7, with 9 bases aligning to TRBD2. Losses at the gene ends were 5 bases for V and 6 bases for J; bases not matched to a gene: 14. Germline V gives CDR1 MDHEN, CDR2 SYDVKM. The CDR3 runs 16 residues. The CDR3: CASSDLSGSSHPEQYF. The CDR3 DNA reads as TGTGCCAGCAGTGACCTTAGCGGGAGCTCTCATCCCGAGCAGTACTTC.

The chain uses TRBV11-2 and TRBJ2-7, with 9 bases matching TRBD2. CDR3 size: 16 residues. Germline-derived CDR1 and CDR2 are SGHAT and FQNNGV. V dropped 1 base and J dropped 1; count of bases not matched to a gene: 5. CDR3 in amino acids: CASSLGAAGGSYEQYF. CDR3 sequence (DNA): TGTGCCAGCAGCTTAGGGGCAGCGGGAGGTTCCTACGAGCAGTACTTC. Supplemented by reference TRBV11-2 and TRBJ2-7, the full variable domain reads EAGVAQSPRYKIIEKRQSVAFWCNPISGHATLYWYQQILGQGPKLLIQFQNNGVVDDSQLPKDRFSAERLKGVDSTLKIQPAKLEDSAVYLCASSLGAAGGSYEQYFGPGTRLTVT.

The rearrangement uses TRBV4-2 and TRBJ2-5; 9 bases map to TRBD2. V was clipped by 1 base and J by 9 bases; unmatched bases: 12. The CDR3 runs to 16 residues. Germline loops: CDR1 LGHNA, CDR2 YNFKEQ. The CDR3 DNA reads TGTGCCAGCAGCCAAGTCGGTCTAGCGGGAAAAACGCCCCAGTACTTC. This sequence encodes CASSQVGLAGKTPQYF.

The chain links TRBV28 to TRBJ2-7; 10 positions agree with TRBD1. CDR1 is MDHEN and CDR2 is SYDVKM in the germline V gene. This CDR3 is built from 14 residues. Unmatched junction bases numbered 3, after V lost 4 bases and J lost 3 bases. The CDR3 DNA sequence: TGTGCCAGCAGTTGGGACAGGGGTGGCTACGAGCAGTACTTC. It encodes CASSWDRGGYEQYF.

The chain links TRBV19 to TRBJ2-5; unclear D gene. The CDR3 consists of 13 residues. Trimming took 6 bases from V and 5 from J, leaving 13 bases between them. Germline V gene data show CDR1 as LNHDA and CDR2 as SQIVND (reference sequence). CDR3: CASRPHFAETQYF. CDR3 sequence (DNA): TGTGCCAGTAGACCCCACTTCGCGGAGACCCAGTACTTC.

The chain carries TRBV5-1 and TRBJ2-1, with a possible D match to TRBD2 (5 bases). Germline V gene data show CDR1 as SGHRS and CDR2 as YFSETQ. The CDR3 consists of 16 residues. Trimming cost V 2 bases and J 0 bases, with 12 bases left between them. CDR3 residues: CASSFGRGSSYNEQFF. The DNA for the CDR3 is TGCGCCAGCAGCTTCGGCCGAGGGAGCTCCTACAATGAGCAGTTCTTC.